A selection of T cell receptor beta chains follows, all from one sample in a study of blood T cells in healthy people across ages. Via MiXCR, TCRdb re-called the 5' RACE reads, giving one row per CDR3 protein. Here the sample spans about 1.8 million distinct CDR3 sequences, roughly 52% being singletons. Material: blood. These receptors were collected from a middle-aged woman in good health. The CDR3 runs from the conserved cysteine through the conserved F or W. Fields, in order: CDR3 DNA, CDR3 protein, clone size, CDR3 length, J gene, V gene, D gene. A D gene is named only where the DNA matches it firmly. A clone size is listed for some rows: how often the clone was seen (once, few, many), or a class if it is expanded.

CDR3nt: TGTGCCAGCAGCCCGACAGGGGCTAATCTCAATGAGCAGTTCTTC; CDR3aa: CASSPTGANLNEQFF; abundance: once; len: 15; j_gene: TRBJ2-1; v_gene: TRBV28; d_gene: TRBD1
CDR3nt: TGTGCCATCAGTGAGTCAAGCGGGGGGGCCGGCAATGAGCAGTTCTTC; CDR3aa: CAISESSGGAGNEQFF; abundance: -; len: 16; j_gene: TRBJ2-1; v_gene: TRBV10-3; d_gene: TRBD2
CDR3nt: TGCGCCAGCAGCTCACCCCCAGGGGGCCCGAACACTGAAGCTTTCTTT; CDR3aa: CASSSPPGGPNTEAFF; abundance: -; len: 16; j_gene: TRBJ1-1; v_gene: TRBV5-1; d_gene: TRBD1
CDR3nt: TGTGCCAGCAGCGTAGGGACCTACAGGGATTTCGGCGATAAGCAGTTCTTC; CDR3aa: CASSVGTYRDFGDKQFF; abundance: -; len: 17; j_gene: TRBJ2-1; v_gene: TRBV9; d_gene: -
CDR3nt: TGTGCCAGCAGCCCTAGCCCTCCTCAGGGTGAGCAGTTCTTC; CDR3aa: CASSPSPPQGEQFF; abundance: few; len: 14; j_gene: TRBJ2-1; v_gene: TRBV9; d_gene: -
CDR3nt: TGTGCCAGCAGTTACTCCGGCGCGGGGGGTCCATTTGCCACAGATACGCAGTATTTT; CDR3aa: CASSYSGAGGPFATDTQYF; abundance: -; len: 19; j_gene: TRBJ2-3; v_gene: TRBV6-2/TRBV6-3; d_gene: TRBD2
CDR3nt: TGCAGCGTTGAATCTTGGAGCGGGGCGAAAGAGACCCAGTACTTC; CDR3aa: CSVESWSGAKETQYF; abundance: few; len: 15; j_gene: TRBJ2-5; v_gene: TRBV29-1; d_gene: TRBD2
CDR3nt: TGTGCCATCCGAGAACAGGGGAATGAGCAGTTCTTC; CDR3aa: CAIREQGNEQFF; abundance: few; len: 12; j_gene: TRBJ2-1; v_gene: TRBV10-3; d_gene: TRBD1
CDR3nt: TGTGCCAGCACCCTGATGGGGACTAGCGGGGGGGTGAATGAGCAGTTCTTC; CDR3aa: CASTLMGTSGGVNEQFF; abundance: -; len: 17; j_gene: TRBJ2-1; v_gene: TRBV27; d_gene: TRBD2
CDR3nt: TGTGCCAGCATTTGGGGCAGGTCATCGGATGGCTACAACTTC; CDR3aa: CASIWGRSSDGYNF; abundance: -; len: 14; j_gene: TRBJ1-2; v_gene: TRBV12-3/TRBV12-4; d_gene: -
CDR3nt: TGCAGCGTCACAGGGGTATACCAAGAGACCCAGTACTTC; CDR3aa: CSVTGVYQETQYF; abundance: once; len: 13; j_gene: TRBJ2-5; v_gene: TRBV29-1; d_gene: TRBD1
CDR3nt: TGTGCCAGCAGCGTAGCTTTCGGAGGAGGCAACACCGGGGAGCTGTTTTTT; CDR3aa: CASSVAFGGGNTGELFF; abundance: -; len: 17; j_gene: TRBJ2-2; v_gene: TRBV9; d_gene: -
CDR3nt: TGTGCCAGCAGCTTAAGTGTGGGGGGCTCGGACTATGGCTACACCTTC; CDR3aa: CASSLSVGGSDYGYTF; abundance: -; len: 16; j_gene: TRBJ1-2; v_gene: TRBV11-2; d_gene: -
CDR3nt: TGTGCCAGCAGTTACGCACAGAGAGGATTGGGGCCCCAGCATTTT; CDR3aa: CASSYAQRGLGPQHF; abundance: -; len: 15; j_gene: TRBJ1-5; v_gene: TRBV6-6; d_gene: -
CDR3nt: TGTGCCACCAGGGGACAGATTCTTCTCTATGGCTACACCTTC; CDR3aa: CATRGQILLYGYTF; abundance: few; len: 14; j_gene: TRBJ1-2; v_gene: TRBV15; d_gene: TRBD1
CDR3nt: TGCAGCGTTGATACAGGCGACGCCGGGGAGCTGTTTTTT; CDR3aa: CSVDTGDAGELFF; abundance: -; len: 13; j_gene: TRBJ2-2; v_gene: TRBV29-1; d_gene: -
CDR3nt: TGTGCCAGCATAGACCGGGACTGGAACAATGAGCAGTTCTTC; CDR3aa: CASIDRDWNNEQFF; abundance: few; len: 14; j_gene: TRBJ2-1; v_gene: TRBV6-2/TRBV6-3; d_gene: -
CDR3nt: TGTGCCAGCAATACCCCTCAGGAGGCCACCAGGGGCTGGAATGAGCAGTACTTC; CDR3aa: CASNTPQEATRGWNEQYF; abundance: -; len: 18; j_gene: TRBJ2-7; v_gene: TRBV28; d_gene: -
CDR3nt: TGTGCCAGCAGCTTAAGCGGGGGGGAGTCCTACGAGCAGTACTTC; CDR3aa: CASSLSGGESYEQYF; abundance: -; len: 15; j_gene: TRBJ2-7; v_gene: TRBV7-2; d_gene: TRBD2
CDR3nt: TGTGCCAGCAGCCATACAGTGAACACTGAAGCTTTCTTT; CDR3aa: CASSHTVNTEAFF; abundance: few; len: 13; j_gene: TRBJ1-1; v_gene: TRBV11-1; d_gene: -
CDR3nt: TGCGCCAGCAGCCAAGACGGGACTAGCGGGGGGGCCGGGGAGCAGTTCTTC; CDR3aa: CASSQDGTSGGAGEQFF; abundance: few; len: 17; j_gene: TRBJ2-1; v_gene: TRBV4-3; d_gene: TRBD2
CDR3nt: TGCAGCGCCCAACTTGTAGCGGAGACCCAGTACTTC; CDR3aa: CSAQLVAETQYF; abundance: few; len: 12; j_gene: TRBJ2-5; v_gene: TRBV29-1; d_gene: -
CDR3nt: TGTGCCAGCAGCAGGGATTTCTACGAGCAGTTCTTC; CDR3aa: CASSRDFYEQFF; abundance: -; len: 12; j_gene: TRBJ2-1; v_gene: TRBV7-9; d_gene: -
CDR3nt: TGTGCCAGCAGCTCCCGGGGGGCCGCCCGTCAGCCCCAGCATTTT; CDR3aa: CASSSRGAARQPQHF; abundance: -; len: 15; j_gene: TRBJ1-5; v_gene: TRBV6-5; d_gene: -